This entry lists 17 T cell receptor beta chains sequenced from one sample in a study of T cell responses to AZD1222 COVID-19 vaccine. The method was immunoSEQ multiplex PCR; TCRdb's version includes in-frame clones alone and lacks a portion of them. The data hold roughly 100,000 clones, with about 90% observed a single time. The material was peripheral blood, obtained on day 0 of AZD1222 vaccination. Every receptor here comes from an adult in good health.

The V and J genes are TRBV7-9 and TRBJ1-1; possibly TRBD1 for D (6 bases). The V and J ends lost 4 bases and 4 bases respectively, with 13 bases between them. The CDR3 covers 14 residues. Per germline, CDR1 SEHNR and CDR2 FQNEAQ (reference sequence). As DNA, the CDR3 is TGTGCCAGCAGCTCGGGGGCCATAACCACTGAAGCTTTCTTT. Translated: CASSSGAITTEAFF.

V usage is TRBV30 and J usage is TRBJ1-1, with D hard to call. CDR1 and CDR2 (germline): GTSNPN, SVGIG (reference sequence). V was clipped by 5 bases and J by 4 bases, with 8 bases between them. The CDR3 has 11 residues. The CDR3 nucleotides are TGTGCCTGGGGGGTGAGCACTGAAGCTTTCTTT. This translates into CAWGVSTEAFF.

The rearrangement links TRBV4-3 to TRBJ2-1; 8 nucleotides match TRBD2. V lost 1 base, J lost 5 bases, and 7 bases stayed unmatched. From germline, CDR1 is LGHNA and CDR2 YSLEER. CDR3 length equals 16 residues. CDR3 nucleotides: TGCGCCAGCAGCCAAGGACGGGAGGGTTCACACAATGAGCAGTTCTTC. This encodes CASSQGREGSHNEQFF.

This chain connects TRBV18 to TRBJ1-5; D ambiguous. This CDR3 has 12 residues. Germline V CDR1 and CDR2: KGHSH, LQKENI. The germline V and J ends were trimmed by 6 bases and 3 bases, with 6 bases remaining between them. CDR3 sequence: CASSPYNQPQHF. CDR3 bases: TGTGCCAGCTCCCCCTACAATCAGCCCCAGCATTTT.

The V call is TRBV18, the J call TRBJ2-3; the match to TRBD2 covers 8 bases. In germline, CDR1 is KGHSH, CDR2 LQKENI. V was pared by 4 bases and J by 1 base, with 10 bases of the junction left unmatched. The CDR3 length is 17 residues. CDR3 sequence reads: CASSRVVNGRGTDTQYF. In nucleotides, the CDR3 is TGTGCCAGCTCACGAGTAGTAAACGGGAGGGGCACAGATACGCAGTATTTT. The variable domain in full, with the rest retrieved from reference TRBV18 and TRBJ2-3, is NAGVMQNPRHLVRRRGQEARLRCSPMKGHSHVYWYRQLPEEGLKFMVYLQKENIIDESGMPKERFSAEFPKEGPSILRIQQVVRGDSAAYFCASSRVVNGRGTDTQYFGPGTRLTVL.

The chain's CDR3 is CASPRTTGGDQPQHF. The CDR3 nucleotides read TGTGCCAGCCCTCGGACTACTGGTGGGGATCAGCCCCAGCATTTT. V gene TRBV9 combines with J gene TRBJ1-5; D gene unclear. The CDR3 consists of 15 residues. Trimming shortened V by 7 bases and J by 5 bases, and 19 bases separated the two germline ends. Germline CDR1 is SGDLS and CDR2 is YYNGEE.

The CDR3 nucleotides read TGTGCCAGCAGCTCCTTTAGGGAAAGATACAACACTGAAGCTTTCTTT. This encodes CASSSFRERYNTEAFF. V and J are TRBV5-6 and TRBJ1-1; D gene unclear. There are 16 residues in the CDR3. Trimming removed 3 bases at V and 2 bases at J, with 17 bases between. Germline values: CDR1 SGHDT, CDR2 YYEEEE.

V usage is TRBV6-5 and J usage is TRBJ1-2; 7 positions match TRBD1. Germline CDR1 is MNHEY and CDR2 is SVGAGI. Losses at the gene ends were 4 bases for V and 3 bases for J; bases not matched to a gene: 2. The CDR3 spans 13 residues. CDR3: CASSSQGYYGYTF. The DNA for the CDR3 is TGTGCCAGCAGTTCACAGGGGTACTATGGCTACACCTTC.

The CDR3 DNA is TGTGCCAGCAGCGTAGGTGGGTTAATGAACACTGAAGCTTTCTTT. This sequence encodes CASSVGGLMNTEAFF. The rearrangement joins TRBV9 to TRBJ1-1, with unresolved D. CDR1 is SGDLS, CDR2 YYNGEE, per germline. The CDR3 consists of 15 residues. V was clipped by 0 bases and J by 0 bases, with 9 bases between them.

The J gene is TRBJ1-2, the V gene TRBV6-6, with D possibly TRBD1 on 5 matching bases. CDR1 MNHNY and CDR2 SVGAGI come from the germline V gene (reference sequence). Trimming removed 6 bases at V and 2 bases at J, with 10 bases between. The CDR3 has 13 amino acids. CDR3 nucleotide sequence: TGTGCCAGCAGACGGGACGGGAACTATGGCTACACCTTC. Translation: CASRRDGNYGYTF.

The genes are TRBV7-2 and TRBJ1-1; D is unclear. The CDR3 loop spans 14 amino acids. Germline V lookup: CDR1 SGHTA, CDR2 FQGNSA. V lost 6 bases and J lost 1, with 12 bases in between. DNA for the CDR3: TGTGCCAGCAGTTTGTACGACCCGAACACTGAAGCTTTCTTT. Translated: CASSLYDPNTEAFF.

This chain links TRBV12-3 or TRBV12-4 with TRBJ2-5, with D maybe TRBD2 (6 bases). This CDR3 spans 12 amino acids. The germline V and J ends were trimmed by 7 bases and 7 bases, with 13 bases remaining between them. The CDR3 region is CASNSGVGTQYF. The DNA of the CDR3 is TGTGCCAGCAACTCGGGAGTGGGGACCCAGTACTTC.

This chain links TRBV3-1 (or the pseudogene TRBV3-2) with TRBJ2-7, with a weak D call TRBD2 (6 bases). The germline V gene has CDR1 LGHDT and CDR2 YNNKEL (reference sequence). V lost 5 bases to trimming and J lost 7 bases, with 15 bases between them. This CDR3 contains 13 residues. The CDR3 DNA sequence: TGTGCCAGCAGCATACGGGACTCGGGGGAGCAGTACTTC. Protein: CASSIRDSGEQYF.

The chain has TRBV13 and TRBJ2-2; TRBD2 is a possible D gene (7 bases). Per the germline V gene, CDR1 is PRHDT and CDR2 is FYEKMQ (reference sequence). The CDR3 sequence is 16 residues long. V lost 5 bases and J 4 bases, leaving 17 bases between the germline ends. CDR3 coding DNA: TGTGCCAGCAGCCTCAGGGGCGCGGGAGTCACCGGGGAGCTGTTTTTT. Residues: CASSLRGAGVTGELFF.

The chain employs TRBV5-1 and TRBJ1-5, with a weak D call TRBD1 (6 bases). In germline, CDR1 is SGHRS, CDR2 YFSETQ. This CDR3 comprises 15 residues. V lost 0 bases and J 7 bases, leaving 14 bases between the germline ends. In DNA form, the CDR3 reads TGCGCCAGCAGCTTGGTTGGGGGGCAGGGGCAGCCCCAGCATTTT. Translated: CASSLVGGQGQPQHF.

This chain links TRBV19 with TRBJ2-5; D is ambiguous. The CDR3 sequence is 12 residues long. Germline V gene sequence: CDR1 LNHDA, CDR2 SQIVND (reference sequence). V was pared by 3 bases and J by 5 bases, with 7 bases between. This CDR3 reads CASSMGMETQYF. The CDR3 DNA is TGTGCCAGTAGTATGGGGATGGAGACCCAGTACTTC.

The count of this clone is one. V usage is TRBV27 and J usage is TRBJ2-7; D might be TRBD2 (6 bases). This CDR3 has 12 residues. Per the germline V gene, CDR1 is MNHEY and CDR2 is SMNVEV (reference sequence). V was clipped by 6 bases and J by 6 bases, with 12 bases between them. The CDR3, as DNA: TGTGCCAGCAGAGATCCCGGGGGCGAGCAGTACTTC. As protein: CASRDPGGEQYF.